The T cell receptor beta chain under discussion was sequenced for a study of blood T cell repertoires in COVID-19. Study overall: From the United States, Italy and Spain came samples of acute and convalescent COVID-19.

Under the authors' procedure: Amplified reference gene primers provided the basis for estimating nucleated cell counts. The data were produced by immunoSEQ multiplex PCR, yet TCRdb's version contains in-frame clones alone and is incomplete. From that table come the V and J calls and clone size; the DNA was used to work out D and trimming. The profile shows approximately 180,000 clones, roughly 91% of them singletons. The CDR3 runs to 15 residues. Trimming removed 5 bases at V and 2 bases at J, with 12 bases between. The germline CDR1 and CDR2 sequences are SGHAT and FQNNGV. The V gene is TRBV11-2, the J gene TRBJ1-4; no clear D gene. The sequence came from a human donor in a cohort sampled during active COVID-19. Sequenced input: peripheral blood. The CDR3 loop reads CASSADTYTNEKLFF. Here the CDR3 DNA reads TGTGCCAGCAGCGCAGACACCTATACTAATGAAAAACTGTTTTTT.